The entry below describes one T cell receptor (beta chain). Its antigen is still unknown. No base-level quality is on record; no much larger clone is a single base apart. These data originate in a study of cytomegalovirus exposure and HLA in healthy donors (dated by TCRdb to the late 2010s). Study-wide context: According to an earlier analysis of 587 of the donors, 200 million or so T cells yielded 120 million or so unique TCR beta sequences and about 300 Gb of sequence data. An earlier analysis of 587 of the donors used high-throughput TCR beta sequencing to judge whether each TCR beta V gene segment behaved as functional or pseudogenic. Of the roughly 420 genotyped donors, approximately 81% were placed in the genetic ancestry cluster associated with self-reported Caucasian donors. Roughly 310 gigabases of sequencing data and 78 million or so unique TCR sequences were included in an early release covering over 600 HLA-typed donors. The later analysis used no new phenotypic data to find candidate immune exposures, relying instead on TCR beta sequences and their occurrence across donors. To predict cytomegalovirus infection status, the study brought together high-throughput TCR immunosequencing, statistical association of individual TCRs with disease status, and machine learning. A separate validation cohort of approximately 120 different subjects was used in addition to the roughly 700-subject first cohort. Among a few hundred genotyped donors of the cohort, an average of approximately 250,000 unique TCR beta nucleotide sequences were sequenced per donor, roughly 20% of them non-productive. The study was designed to test whether signatures of past pathogen exposure could be identified by cataloging public T cell receptors. Class I and class II HLA loci were covered by the typing at four-digit resolution. The number of typed donors differed by locus: 629-630 for A, B, C, DRB1 and DQB1; 522 for DQA1; some 590 for DPA1; and around 470 for DPB1. The T cell repertoires of 666 subjects were profiled by immunosequencing and related to cytomegalovirus serostatus. Five DR-DQ haplotypes were treated as single units for association and clustering because of strong linkage in the cohort. A later genetic analysis took genome-wide SNP genotypes for about 55% of the roughly 700 donors and used that subset as a discovery cohort. All discovery cohort repertoires had been generated using a single sequencing platform. Donor age, sex, ethnicity and CMV serostatus were compiled alongside the repertoire data. A later analysis re-examined previously published TCR beta repertoires from over 500 donors and added high-resolution HLA genotyping to investigate patterns of TCR occurrence.

The CDR3 numbers 21 residues from cysteine through phenylalanine. Only CDR3 DNA remains: 63 bases, in frame from the first base. What the research found in general, with its limitations: Most CMV-associated TCR beta chains appeared to be HLA-restricted in a later analysis, and the HLA associations seemed to be driven largely by CMV exposure. Most TCR sequences were seen in very few donors, while some public TCRs were found in many individuals. The study gave a list of roughly 150 TCR beta chains associated with cytomegalovirus. In a later analysis, the rate of TCR association differed among HLA loci, with DRB1 alleles having the most associated TCRs and HLA-C alleles having the fewest. Because counts were too low, roughly 17 rarely observed V segments, including chromosome 9 orphons, were left out of the earlier analysis of about 500 of the donors. The sequencing pipeline was judged likely to have produced a cluster of highly shared sequence variants as a technical artifact. In an earlier analysis of approximately 590 of the donors, most TCR beta V segments were observed in productive rearrangements about 87% or about 30% of the time, broadly matching IMGT annotations. According to a later genetic analysis, donors in an Asian-associated ancestry cluster had fewer N-insertions in productive TCRs than the approximately 670-donor mean. When HLA alleles, especially DR and DQ, strongly co-occurred, attributing TCR associations to individual alleles was difficult. Because the 87-base-pair reads could not distinguish some IMGT-functional V segments, including TRBV6-2 and TRBV6-3, those segments were excluded. In a later genetic analysis, a missense DCLRE1C variant was associated with V-gene and J-gene trimming of TCR beta chains, and the association was replicated in an independent cohort. In a later analysis, 16,951 TCR beta sequences were associated with specific HLA alleles at a false discovery rate of 0.05. It was suggested by the authors that the approach could potentially be generalized to other disease states and immunological phenotypes. A few of the identified cytomegalovirus-associated TCR beta chains were confirmed in vitro to be specific for cytomegalovirus antigens. Correlated functional status among segregating V segments might reflect linkage disequilibrium, but an unknown experimental factor could not be ruled out. The classifier was reported to diagnose cytomegalovirus status with high specificity and sensitivity in both the original cohort and the validation cohort. Compared with equally common non-associated chains, HLA-associated TCR beta chains in a later analysis were more clonally expanded and had lower generation probabilities. Only TCR beta chains were sequenced in this cohort, and the absence of alpha or paired-chain data limited detectable features. Because some donors lacked HLA typing at each locus, the association tests relied only on the typed subset. A further reported finding was that TCR beta sequences accurately predicted the HLA-A and HLA-B alleles for most subjects in the first cohort. A later analysis reported that several top co-occurrence clusters appeared linked to parvovirus B19, influenza, CMV and Epstein-Barr virus. The only immune exposure information available for the cohort was CMV serostatus. Sequencing depth was assumed to be roughly uniform across donors in the presence/absence analyses, though that assumption may not hold.

The cohort consisted of fewer than 700 healthy bone marrow donors. All cohort members were sampled while nominally healthy, although unrecorded immune exposures were likely present. The donor was CMV seronegative and belonged to the group of 352 seronegative cohort members. A peripheral blood sample was collected from each donor, and TCR beta sequencing was performed on peripheral blood mononuclear cells. Genomic DNA was extracted from the blood cell samples with the Qiagen DNeasy Blood Extraction Kit. The library came from the immunoSEQ multiplex PCR assay. A mixture of 60 forward primers for TCR Vbeta segments and 13 reverse primers for TCR Jbeta segments was used in the multiplex PCR. The CDR3 region of rearranged TCR beta genes was amplified from genomic DNA by a multiplex PCR assay. The Illumina HiSeq System was used to sequence the amplified TCR beta libraries as 87-base-pair reads. The published analysis was carried out like this. In a later analysis, about 80 million unique TCR beta chains were counted across the approximately 640 repertoires, and approximately 9.9 million of these chains were shared by at least two donors. To remove PCR and sequencing errors, raw reads were error-corrected and collapsed into unique sequences using a nearest-neighbor algorithm that merged closely related sequences. CDR3 sequences were aligned to IMGT reference sequences to assign V, D and J gene segments. For a sequence to be retained, a match of at least six nucleotides to both a V gene segment and a J gene segment was required. Rearrangements were classified as productive when the CDR3 lacked stop codons and remained in frame with V and J, and all other rearrangements were classified as non-productive. Following IMGT convention, CDR3 was defined as the stretch from the second conserved V-encoded cysteine up to the conserved J-encoded phenylalanine. In an earlier analysis of some 550 of the donors, sequences lacking an unambiguous match to a single V gene segment were excluded. An earlier analysis of a few hundred of the donors called V segments functional above 56.7% productive rearrangements and segregating when the between-donor standard deviation exceeded 5%. A statistical classification framework was built to diagnose cytomegalovirus status from the catalog of TCR beta chain sequences. In a later analysis, V and J genes were assigned by comparing TCR nucleotide sequences against IMGT/GENE-DB human TR gene sequences. Using the TCRdist pipeline, a later analysis assigned CDR3 sequences along with most-parsimonious VDJ recombination scenarios. A later analysis defined each TCR beta chain by its CDR3 amino acid sequence plus V-gene family, and excluded reads lacking a unique V-gene family. As a way to deal with suspected cross-contamination and a sequencing artifact, a later analysis dropped 450 to 600 nucleotide sequences that were highly shared and had low generation probability. For each public chain, a later analysis derived a clonal expansion index from normalized ranks of inferred template counts within each repertoire. In a later analysis, generation probabilities were computed using a VDJ recombination model fitted to out-of-frame rearrangements, and the results were checked against IGoR. In a later analysis, hypergeometric tests were used to score TCR-TCR, TCR-HLA and TCR-CMV co-occurrence, with a repertoire-size bias correction applied to TCR pairs. To estimate false discovery rates, a later analysis permuted the HLA or CMV assignments 20 times. In a later analysis, co-occurring TCRs were grouped using DBSCAN, and TCRdist sequence similarity was added for clustering within HLA-allele-positive subsets. For co-occurrence clustering, repertoires with fewer than 30,000 or more than 120,000 public chains were excluded, along with roughly 5 repertoires with anomalous nucleotide sharing. TCRdb provides this immuneACCESS table in a form limited to in-frame rearrangements. Some clones are lacking; in checked studies, under half of them reflect an unresolved V gene, and why the rest are absent is not known. V and J calls and clone size follow that table, whereas D and trimming were derived from the DNA. This sample is represented by tens of thousands of clones; around 73% of them were singletons. Together, the top ten hold 5.4% of the sample.

The sequence derives from a man in his forties or fifties in good health and CMV-seronegative. The chain joins TRBV21-1 to TRBJ1-3. TRBV21-1 is deemed a pseudogene. Sample: PBMCs. The CDR3 in this case is CASSKARPGQGSIAVGNTIYF. The DNA is TGTGCCAGCAGCAAAGCGCGCCCGGGGCAGGGTTCTATAGCGGTTGGAAACACCATATATTTT.